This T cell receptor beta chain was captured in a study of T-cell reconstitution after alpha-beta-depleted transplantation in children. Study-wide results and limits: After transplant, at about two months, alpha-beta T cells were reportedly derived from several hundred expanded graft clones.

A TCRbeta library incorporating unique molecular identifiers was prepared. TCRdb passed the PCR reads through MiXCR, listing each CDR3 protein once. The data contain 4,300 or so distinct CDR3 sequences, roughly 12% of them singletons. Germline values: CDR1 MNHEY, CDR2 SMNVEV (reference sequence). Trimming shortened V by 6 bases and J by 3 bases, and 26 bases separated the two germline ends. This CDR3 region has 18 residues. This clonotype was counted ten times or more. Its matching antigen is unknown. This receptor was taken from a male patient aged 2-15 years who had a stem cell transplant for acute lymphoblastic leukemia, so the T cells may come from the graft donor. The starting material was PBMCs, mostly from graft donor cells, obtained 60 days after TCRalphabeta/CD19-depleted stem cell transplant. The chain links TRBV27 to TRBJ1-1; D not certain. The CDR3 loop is CASSSAGVRSTRDTEAFF. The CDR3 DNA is TGTGCCAGCAGCTCTGCCGGGGTAAGGAGTACGCGAGACACTGAAGCTTTCTTT.